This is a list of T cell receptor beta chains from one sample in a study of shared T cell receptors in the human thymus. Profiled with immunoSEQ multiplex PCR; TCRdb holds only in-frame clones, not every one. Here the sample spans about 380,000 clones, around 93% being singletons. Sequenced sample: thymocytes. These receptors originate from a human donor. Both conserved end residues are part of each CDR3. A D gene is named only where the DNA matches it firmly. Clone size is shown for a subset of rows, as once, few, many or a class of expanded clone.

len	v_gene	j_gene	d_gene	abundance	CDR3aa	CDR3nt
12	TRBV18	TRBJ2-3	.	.	CASSPPADTQYF	TGTGCCAGCTCACCACCGGCAGATACGCAGTATTTT
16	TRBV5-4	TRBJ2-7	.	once	CASSLVGPNLSHEQYF	TGTGCCAGCAGCTTGGTTGGCCCGAATCTAAGCCACGAGCAGTACTTC
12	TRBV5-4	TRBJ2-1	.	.	CASSLSGGEQFF	TGTGCCAGCAGCCTGTCTGGGGGAGAGCAGTTCTTC
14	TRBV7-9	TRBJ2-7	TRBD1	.	CASSQRQGIHEQYF	TGTGCCAGCAGCCAGCGACAGGGTATCCACGAGCAGTACTTC
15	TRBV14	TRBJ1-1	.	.	CASSQVSGARTEAFF	TGTGCCAGCAGCCAAGTGTCCGGGGCCCGCACTGAAGCTTTCTTT
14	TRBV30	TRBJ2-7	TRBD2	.	CALRLAGVKYEQYF	TGTGCCTTGCGACTAGCGGGAGTCAAATACGAGCAGTACTTC
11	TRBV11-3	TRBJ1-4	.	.	CASSLNEKLFF	TGTGCCAGCAGCTTAAATGAAAAACTGTTTTTT
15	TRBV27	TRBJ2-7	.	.	CASSFVRERTYEQYF	TGTGCCAGCAGTTTTGTCCGGGAGCGAACCTACGAGCAGTACTTC
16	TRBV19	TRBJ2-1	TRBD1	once	CASSIVLGQGYNEQFF	TGTGCCAGTAGTATAGTTCTAGGACAGGGGTACAATGAGCAGTTCTTC
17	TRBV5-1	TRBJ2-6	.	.	CASSFGQGHSGANVLTF	TGCGCCAGCAGCTTTGGGCAGGGGCACTCTGGGGCCAACGTCCTGACTTTC
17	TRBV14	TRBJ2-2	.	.	CASSTRLASENTGELFF	TGTGCCAGCAGCACCCGGTTGGCTAGCGAGAACACCGGGGAGCTGTTTTTT
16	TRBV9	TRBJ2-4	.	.	CASSVEGRGAKNIQYF	TGTGCCAGCAGCGTAGAAGGAAGGGGCGCCAAAAACATTCAGTACTTC
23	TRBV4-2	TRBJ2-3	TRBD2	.	CASSLNRVYGLAGDPGSTDTQYF	TGTGCCAGCAGCCTGAATAGGGTCTATGGTCTAGCGGGAGACCCAGGTTCCACAGATACGCAGTATTTT
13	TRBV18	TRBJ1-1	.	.	CASSPKGVTEAFF	TGTGCCAGCTCACCTAAAGGGGTGACTGAAGCTTTCTTT
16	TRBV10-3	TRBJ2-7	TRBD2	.	CATHGVSGTSGNEQYF	TGTGCCACCCATGGAGTATCCGGGACTAGCGGGAACGAGCAGTACTTC
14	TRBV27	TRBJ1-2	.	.	CASSSTSFLYGYTF	TGTGCCAGCAGTTCCACCTCCTTCCTCTATGGCTACACCTTC
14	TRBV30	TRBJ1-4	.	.	CAWSRARPNEKLFF	TGTGCCTGGAGTCGGGCACGGCCTAATGAAAAACTGTTTTTT
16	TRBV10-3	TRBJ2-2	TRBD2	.	CAIKGLAGGPRGELFF	TGTGCCATCAAGGGACTAGCGGGAGGGCCTCGAGGGGAGCTGTTTTTT
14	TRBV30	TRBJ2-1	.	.	CAWNVPHLYNEQFF	TGTGCCTGGAATGTTCCCCACCTATACAATGAGCAGTTCTTC
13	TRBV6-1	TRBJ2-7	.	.	CASSEADSYEQYF	TGTGCCAGCAGTGAAGCGGATTCCTACGAGCAGTACTTC
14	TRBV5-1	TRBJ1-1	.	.	CASSLRDTNTEAFF	TGCGCCAGCAGCTTGAGGGATACGAACACTGAAGCTTTCTTT
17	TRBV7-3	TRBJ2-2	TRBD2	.	CASSLTSGGANTGELFF	TGTGCCAGCAGCTTAACTAGCGGGGGTGCGAACACCGGGGAGCTGTTTTTT
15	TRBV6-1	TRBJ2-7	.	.	CASSIQGRGKNEQYF	TGTGCCAGCAGTATACAGGGGAGGGGCAAGAACGAGCAGTACTTC